The TCR beta chain under discussion was sequenced for a study of patients and donors after allogeneic stem cell transplantation. Deletions cut 4 bases from V and 0 bases from J, with 7 bases between. Germline CDR1 and CDR2: SGHRS and YFSETQ. The CDR3 sequence is 14 residues long. In this sample, this clonotype is medium-sized. MiXCR was run by TCRdb on the RT-PCR reads, yielding one entry per CDR3 protein. The table lists about 74,000 distinct CDR3 sequences, around 27% of them singletons. The sequencing sample was made of blood, either unsorted or a sorted T cell fraction (not recorded which). This receptor was obtained from a human donor who was either an allogeneic HSCT recipient or a stem cell or donor lymphocyte infusion donor (not recorded which). It is not recorded whose cells these are; they may come from a transplant donor. This chain uses TRBV5-1 with TRBJ1-4; possibly TRBD1 for D (5 bases). The chain's CDR3 is CASSATATNEKLFF. CDR3 DNA: TGCGCCAGCAGCGCGACAGCAACTAATGAAAAACTGTTTTTT.